This T cell receptor (beta chain) derives from a study of T cell changes during pregnancy in multiple sclerosis. V lost 1 base and J lost 3, with 7 bases in between. This CDR3 contains 13 residues. The germline V gene encodes CDR1 SQVTM and CDR2 ANQGSEA. The method was immunoSEQ multiplex PCR; TCRdb's version includes in-frame clones alone and lacks a portion of them. The sample lists 35,000 to 50,000 clones; roughly 90% were seen once. Sequenced material: CD4+ T cells from peripheral blood mononuclear cells, taken in the first trimester of pregnancy. The gene calls are TRBV29-1 and TRBJ1-5, with unresolved D. The TCR sequence derives from a female donor with multiple sclerosis, enrolled in a pregnancy study. CDR3 in DNA: TGCAGCGTTGAAGGACAAGCCAATCAGCCCCAGCATTTT. This encodes CSVEGQANQPQHF.